The 5 T cell receptor beta chains in this list originate from one sample, sequenced in a study of technical replicates of blood from four donors. Only in-frame clones appear in the TCRdb table, and some are missing; sequencing was by immunoSEQ multiplex PCR. This sample has 70,000 to 95,000 clones, with approximately 92% found just once. The sequencing sample was made of T cells isolated from PBMCs. Receptors were obtained from a human donor in good health. Some clones in this sample may be carry-over from other donors' samples.

A word on this clone: Relative to the germline gene, one junction end is altered; a read error may explain this. The J gene is TRBJ2-7, the V gene TRBV13; weak D call: TRBD2 (6 bases). Germline V gives CDR1 PRHDT, CDR2 FYEKMQ (reference sequence). The CDR3 covers 15 residues. CDR3 in DNA: TGTGCCAGCACCTTAGGGCCTACGGGAGAGTACGAGCAGTACTTC. This encodes CASTLGPTGEYEQYF.

The rearrangement uses TRBV14 and TRBJ1-2, with 8 bases fitting TRBD1. From germline, CDR1 is SGHDN and CDR2 FVKESK. The CDR3 has 15 residues. After removal of 1 base from V and 5 bases from J, the junction contained 6 bases not matched to a gene. The CDR3 sequence is CASSQGQGAQYGYTF. CDR3 nucleotide sequence: TGTGCCAGCAGCCAAGGGCAGGGGGCGCAATATGGCTACACCTTC.

The chain recombines TRBV2 with TRBJ2-3, with a tentative D call TRBD2 (6 bases). The V end was cut by 6 bases, the J end by 1 base, with 14 bases between. The CDR3 runs 15 residues. CDR1 and CDR2 from the germline V gene are SNHLY and FYNNEI. The CDR3 sequence: CASSRLEIGTDTQYF. The CDR3 DNA sequence: TGTGCCAGCAGCAGACTAGAAATCGGCACAGATACGCAGTATTTT.

This chain joins TRBV4-1 and TRBJ2-3; a weak D match, TRBD2 (5 bases). This CDR3 has 17 residues. The germline V gene has CDR1 MGHRA and CDR2 YSYEKL. V was clipped by 0 bases and J by 0 bases, with 13 bases between them. The chain's CDR3 is CASSQEGAVISTDTQYF. The DNA of the CDR3 is TGCGCCAGCAGCCAAGAGGGAGCGGTCATTAGCACAGATACGCAGTATTTT.

The chain has TRBV2 and TRBJ2-7, with D unresolved. This CDR3 comprises 12 residues. CDR1 is SNHLY and CDR2 is FYNNEI in the germline V gene. V dropped 5 bases and J dropped 0 bases, with 5 bases sitting between them. The CDR3 region is CASSLTSYEQYF. As DNA, the CDR3 is TGTGCCAGCAGTCTAACCTCCTACGAGCAGTACTTC. Based on the CDR3 plus reference TRBV2 and TRBJ2-7, the full variable domain is EPEVTQTPSHQVTQMGQEVILRCVPISNHLYFYWYRQILGQKVEFLVSFYNNEISEKSEIFDDQFSVERPDGSNFTLKIRSTKLEDSAMYFCASSLTSYEQYFGPGTRLTVT.